The next 24 T cell receptor beta chains were all read from a single sample in a study of yellow fever vaccine responses in identical twins. TCRdb reprocessed the RT-PCR reads via MiXCR and lists one record per CDR3 protein. This table holds roughly 17,000 distinct CDR3 sequences, around 72% found once. The source material was T cells from blood (PBMCs), unsorted or a sorted subset (not recorded which), sampled before or after yellow fever vaccination (not recorded which). The receptors here all came from a woman between 18 and 29 years old who received the yellow fever vaccine.

The chain links TRBV7-9 to TRBJ1-2; weak D call: TRBD1 (5 bases). CDR1 is SEHNR and CDR2 is FQNEAQ in the germline V gene (reference sequence). CDR3 length: 13 amino acids. The V end was cut by 3 bases, the J end by 5 bases, with 10 bases between. The CDR3 sequence is CASSFQGVYGYTF. The CDR3 nucleotides read TGTGCCAGCAGCTTTCAGGGTGTGTATGGCTACACCTTC. Combining the CDR3 with reference TRBV7-9 and TRBJ1-2 gives the whole variable domain DTGVSQNPRHKITKRGQNVTFRCDPISEHNRLYWYRQTLGQGPEFLTYFQNEAQLEKSRLLSDRFSAERPKGSFSTLEIQRTEQGDSAMYLCASSFQGVYGYTFGSGTRLTVV.

This clonotype was observed a handful of times. The chain recombines TRBV7-9 with TRBJ1-2; D may be TRBD1 (5 bases). V dropped 5 bases and J dropped 6 bases, with 19 bases sitting between them. Germline CDR1 is SEHNR and CDR2 is FQNEAQ (reference sequence). The CDR3 spans 15 residues. CDR3 loop: CASSVGLGRGDGYTF. CDR3 nucleotides: TGTGCCAGCAGCGTTGGACTCGGGAGGGGCGATGGCTACACCTTC.

The genes are TRBV15 and TRBJ2-1; D may correspond to TRBD1 or TRBD2 (6 bases each). The V gene lost 3 bases and the J gene lost 2 bases, with 11 bases spanning the gap. Germline V gene sequence: CDR1 LNHNV, CDR2 YYDKDF (reference sequence). There are 15 residues in the CDR3. Here the CDR3 reads CATSSRGATYNEQFF. The DNA for the CDR3 is TGTGCCACCAGCAGTAGGGGGGCGACCTACAATGAGCAGTTCTTC.

The chain employs TRBV20-1 and TRBJ2-4; no clear D. Trimming cost V 3 bases and J 1 base, with 10 bases left between them. Germline-derived CDR1 and CDR2 are DFQATT and SNEGSKA (reference sequence). The CDR3 is 14 residues long. The CDR3 is CSASDPLAKNIQYF. The DNA of the CDR3 is TGCAGTGCTAGTGATCCCCTGGCCAAAAACATTCAGTACTTC.

The rearrangement links TRBV20-1 to TRBJ1-1; 8 bases match TRBD1. V lost 2 bases, J lost 0 bases, and 8 bases stayed unmatched. This CDR3 spans 16 amino acids. Germline loops: CDR1 DFQATT, CDR2 SNEGSKA (reference sequence). The CDR3 reads CSARPGGAGMNTEAFF. For the CDR3, the DNA is TGCAGTGCTAGACCAGGGGGCGCCGGCATGAACACTGAAGCTTTCTTT.

This rearrangement joins TRBV20-1 to TRBJ2-7; 8 bases agree with TRBD1. V shed 0 bases and J 2 bases; nucleotides not matched to a gene: 6. The CDR3 runs 15 residues. Germline V gives CDR1 DFQATT, CDR2 SNEGSKA (reference sequence). The CDR3 bases are TGCAGTGCTAGAGATCGGGACAGGAAAACCTACGAGCAGTACGTC. This gives the protein CSARDRDRKTYEQYV.

This clonotype was seen a handful of times. This sequence joins TRBV18 and TRBJ2-7; 11 positions agree with TRBD1. V shed 3 bases, J shed 3 bases, and the junction held 1 base outside the gene matches. The CDR3 has 14 residues. Germline V gives CDR1 KGHSH, CDR2 LQKENI. This chain's CDR3 is CASSPGTGGYEQYF. In DNA, the CDR3 is TGTGCCAGCTCACCCGGGACAGGGGGCTACGAGCAGTACTTC. The whole variable domain, remainder taken from reference TRBV18 and TRBJ2-7, is NAGVMQNPRHLVRRRGQEARLRCSPMKGHSHVYWYRQLPEEGLKFMVYLQKENIIDESGMPKERFSAEFPKEGPSILRIQQVVRGDSAAYFCASSPGTGGYEQYFGPGTRLTVT.

The V call is TRBV29-1, the J call TRBJ2-7; 9 bases map to TRBD2. Germline CDR1 SQVTM, CDR2 ANQGSEA. CDR3 length: 13 amino acids. The V segment lost 4 bases and the J segment 2 bases; nucleotides outside the gene matches: 3. CDR3 sequence: CSVGSSGAYEQYF. CDR3 coding DNA: TGCAGCGTTGGATCTAGCGGGGCCTACGAGCAGTACTTC.

CDR3 in DNA: TGCGCCAGCAGCTTGGCCCTGGAAGCCGGGGAGCTGTTTTTT. The encoded protein is CASSLALEAGELFF. The J gene is TRBJ2-2, the V gene TRBV5-1; D call uncertain. This CDR3 is built from 14 residues. CDR1 and CDR2 (germline): SGHRS, YFSETQ. V was trimmed by 0 bases and J by 6 bases, leaving 9 bases between them. Supplemented by reference TRBV5-1 and TRBJ2-2, the full variable domain reads KAGVTQTPRYLIKTRGQQVTLSCSPISGHRSVSWYQQTPGQGLQFLFEYFSETQRNKGNFPGRFSGRQFSNSRSEMNVSTLELGDSALYLCASSLALEAGELFFGEGSRLTVL.

V usage is TRBV6-5 and J usage is TRBJ1-6, with D hard to call. CDR1 and CDR2 from the germline V gene are MNHEY and SVGAGI. The CDR3 runs 13 residues. V was trimmed by 2 bases and J by 12 bases, leaving 11 bases between them. In DNA form, the CDR3 reads TGTGCCAGCAGTTACAAGACCGGCTTACCCCTCCACTTT. Translated: CASSYKTGLPLHF.

V usage is TRBV12-2 and J usage is TRBJ2-5; the D call TRBD1 from the table was never checked on the DNA. TRBV12-2 is annotated as a pseudogene. The CDR3 has 17 amino acids. This CDR3 reads CASRPKTGGLPRKTQYF. Written as DNA, the CDR3 is TGTGCAAGTCGCCCAAAAACCGGGGGGCTTCCCCGGAAGACCCAGTACTTC.

The chain employs TRBV7-7 and TRBJ2-2; the D gene is possibly TRBD2 (5 bases). Looked up from germline, CDR1 is SSHAT and CDR2 is FNYEAQ (reference sequence). CDR3 length: 14 amino acids. The germline V and J ends were trimmed by 8 bases and 3 bases, with 13 bases remaining between them. The CDR3 sequence: CASGRLAHTGELFF. CDR3 nucleotides: TGTGCCAGCGGCCGGCTAGCTCACACCGGGGAGCTGTTTTTT.

Only a few counts were recorded for this clonotype. CDR3 DNA sequence: TGCAGCGTGTGGATTGATCGGGTTGAGCAGTTCTTC. Its protein is CSVWIDRVEQFF. V and J are TRBV29-1 and TRBJ2-1; D uncertain. The CDR3 has 12 residues. The ends were cut back, 6 bases at V and 9 bases at J, with 15 bases in the middle. Germline CDR1 SQVTM, CDR2 ANQGSEA.

The V call is TRBV7-3, the J call TRBJ2-3; D might be TRBD2 (6 bases). Trimming took 2 bases from V and 5 from J, leaving 8 bases between them. The V gene's germline CDR1 is SGHTA and CDR2 FQGTGA. CDR3 size: 13 residues. The DNA for the CDR3 is TGTGCCAGCAGCTTAGGGGGACTAGATACGCAGTATTTT. Amino acid sequence: CASSLGGLDTQYF.

The gene calls are TRBV6-5 and TRBJ1-2, with 9 bases that match TRBD1. V gave up 4 bases and J gave up 8 bases; unmatched junction bases: 8. Germline assignment: CDR1 MNHEY and CDR2 SVGAGI. The CDR3 sequence is 14 residues long. This chain's CDR3 is CASSSNRDRVGYTF. The CDR3 DNA reads TGTGCCAGCAGTTCGAACCGGGACAGGGTAGGCTACACCTTC.

V usage is TRBV11-3 and J usage is TRBJ2-7; TRBD2 matches 7 bases. V dropped 2 bases and J dropped 2; count of bases not matched to a gene: 12. CDR3 length equals 17 residues. Per germline, CDR1 SGHNT and CDR2 YENEEA. Here the CDR3 reads CASSLSTLGRGTYEQYF. The CDR3 nucleotides are TGTGCCAGCAGCTTAAGTACCCTTGGGCGGGGGACCTACGAGCAGTACTTC.

CDR3 in amino acids: CASGDRETQYF. The DNA for the CDR3 is TGTGCCAGCGGAGACCGGGAGACCCAGTACTTC. The genes are TRBV7-2 and TRBJ2-5, with D unresolved. The CDR3 contains 11 residues. Trimming pared 8 bases from V and 5 bases from J, leaving 9 bases between. The V gene's germline CDR1 is SGHTA and CDR2 FQGNSA.

This clonotype was counted between two and nine times. This chain connects TRBV9 to TRBJ1-1; tentative D call: TRBD1 (5 bases). Per the germline V gene, CDR1 is SGDLS and CDR2 is YYNGEE. V lost 3 bases, J lost 8 bases, and 11 bases lay in between. This CDR3 region has 12 residues. DNA of the CDR3: TGTGCCAGCAGCGCTGATAGGGGCGAAGCTTTCTTT. Its translation: CASSADRGEAFF.

The CDR3 region is CASSLNDYEQYV. The CDR3 DNA reads as TGTGCCAGCAGCTTGAATGATTACGAGCAGTACGTC. This rearrangement joins TRBV5-5 to TRBJ2-7, with D unresolved. The CDR3 runs to 12 residues. V was trimmed by 1 base and J by 4 bases, leaving 6 bases between them. Germline V gene lookup returns CDR1 SGHKS and CDR2 YYEKEE (reference sequence).

The chain uses TRBV11-1 and TRBJ2-7; 8 bases map to TRBD2. V gave up 1 base and J gave up 6 bases; unmatched junction bases: 5. Per germline, CDR1 SGHAT and CDR2 FQDESV (reference sequence). The CDR3 runs 14 residues. The CDR3 here is CASSLVSGSLEQYF. In DNA, the CDR3 is TGTGCCAGCAGCTTAGTAAGCGGGAGTCTCGAGCAGTACTTC.

This clonotype was counted a single time. The chain joins TRBV7-9 to TRBJ2-2; possibly TRBD2 for D (6 bases). V lost 5 bases, J lost 2 bases, and 12 bases lay in between. There are 15 residues in the CDR3. CDR1 is SEHNR and CDR2 is FQNEAQ in the germline V gene (reference sequence). The CDR3 is CASSGYSGNTGELFF. CDR3 coding DNA: TGTGCCAGCAGCGGATATAGCGGAAACACCGGGGAGCTGTTTTTT.

This chain joins TRBV20-1 and TRBJ1-1, with D perhaps matching TRBD1 (5 bases). This CDR3 comprises 13 residues. Germline lookup yields CDR1 DFQATT and CDR2 SNEGSKA (reference sequence). Trimming cost V 2 bases and J 3 bases, with 10 bases left between them. Here the CDR3 reads CSARRGTDTEAFF. The CDR3 coding sequence is TGCAGTGCTAGACGGGGGACGGACACTGAAGCTTTCTTT.

This clonotype was seen a single time. The chain is built from TRBV10-1 and TRBJ2-1; 16 bases map to TRBD2. Germline V CDR1 and CDR2: WNHNN, SYGVQD (reference sequence). This CDR3 contains 19 residues. V lost 2 bases to trimming and J lost 4 bases; unmatched junction nucleotides: 8. The CDR3 coding sequence is TGCGCCAGCAGTGAGCCGGGACTAGCGGGAGGGCCGGTTTACAATGAGCAGTTCTTC. Amino acids: CASSEPGLAGGPVYNEQFF.

The chain has TRBV15 and TRBJ1-5; TRBD1 aligns across 7 bases. This CDR3 is built from 13 residues. The germline gives CDR1 LNHNV, CDR2 YYDKDF (reference sequence). V lost 4 bases and J lost 9; bases outside the gene matches: 6. The CDR3, as DNA: TGTGCCACCAGCACCGCACAGGGGCGGCCCCAGCATTTT. Translation gives CATSTAQGRPQHF. Full variable domain (rest looked up from reference TRBV15 and TRBJ1-5): DAMVIQNPRYQVTQFGKPVTLSCSQTLNHNVMYWYQQKSSQAPKLLFHYYDKDFNNEADTPDNFQSRRPNTSFCFLDIRSPGLGDTAMYLCATSTAQGRPQHFGDGTRLSIL.